Shown below are 29 T cell receptor beta chains from a single sample sequenced in a study of post-analysis software for immune sequencing data. Notes on the study in general: Patients had higher frequencies than controls of about 5 TRBV segments, including TRBV5-6, TRBV5-1 and TRBV20-1.

Incorporated into the TCR beta cDNA libraries were unique molecular identifiers, which served to reduce PCR and sequencing biases. A single record per CDR3 protein comes from TCRdb applying MiXCR to the PCR reads. The repertoire has 600,000 to 750,000 distinct CDR3 sequences, roughly three fifths of them found once; the top ten carry over 9%. For these receptors, no antigen is known. The sample comprised blood. The receptors were gathered from a girl aged 2-10 years with multiple sclerosis.

The chain links TRBV30 to TRBJ2-1, with D unresolved. In germline, CDR1 is GTSNPN, CDR2 SVGIG (reference sequence). The CDR3 totals 13 residues. Trimming pared 0 bases from V and 8 bases from J, leaving 11 bases between. The CDR3 bases are TGTGCCTGGAGTGTCGACGTCTGGGATGAGCAGTTCTTC. Its protein product is CAWSVDVWDEQFF.

The J gene is TRBJ2-4, the V gene TRBV6-1; D gene unclear. The CDR3 length is 15 residues. Trimming removed 7 bases from V and 1 base from J, with 14 bases in between. The germline gives CDR1 MNHNS, CDR2 SASEGT. This CDR3 reads CASNEALEAKNIQYF. CDR3 nucleotide sequence: TGTGCCAGCAATGAGGCCCTCGAGGCCAAAAACATTCAGTACTTC.

This clonotype was seen a few times. The V gene is TRBV3-1, the J gene TRBJ2-3; 13 bases are shared with TRBD2. The CDR3 totals 15 residues. Germline lookup yields CDR1 LGHDT and CDR2 YNNKEL (reference sequence). Unmatched junction bases numbered 5, after V lost 4 bases and J lost 7 bases. CDR3 nucleotide sequence: TGTGCCAGCAGCCGAATGACTAGCGGGGGGAATACGCAGTATTTT. It translates to CASSRMTSGGNTQYF.

The chain employs TRBV7-2 and TRBJ2-3; D may be TRBD2 (5 bases). This CDR3 spans 13 amino acids. Germline-derived CDR1 and CDR2 are SGHTA and FQGNSA. The germline V and J ends were trimmed by 5 bases and 2 bases, with 8 bases remaining between them. CDR3 bases: TGTGCCAGCAGCGCGGACTTCACAGATACGCAGTATTTT. This codes for CASSADFTDTQYF. The full variable domain, in which reference TRBV7-2 and TRBJ2-3 provide the parts outside the CDR3, is GAGVSQSPSNKVTEKGKDVELRCDPISGHTALYWYRQSLGQGLEFLIYFQGNSAPDKSGLPSDRFSAERTGGSVSTLTIQRTQQEDSAVYLCASSADFTDTQYFGPGTRLTVL.

The genes are TRBV5-4 and TRBJ2-1; TRBD1 or TRBD2 may be the D gene (5 bases each). The CDR3 contains 11 residues. V dropped 0 bases and J dropped 15 bases, with 10 bases sitting between them. Germline V gene data show CDR1 as SGHNT and CDR2 as YYREEE (reference sequence). The CDR3 region is CASSLGGVRFF. The DNA for the CDR3 is TGTGCCAGCAGCTTGGGAGGGGTTCGGTTCTTC.

Points on this clonotype: At one end, the junction sequence differs from germline, possibly due to a read error. V is TRBV7-9 and J is TRBJ1-6; no clear D gene. Germline assignment: CDR1 SEHNR and CDR2 FQNEAQ (reference sequence). CDR3 length: 16 residues. The CDR3 bases are TGTGCCAGCAGCCGAATTGACATATCGTCTAATTTACCCCTCCACTTT. This sequence encodes CASSRIDISSNLPLHF.

The chain employs TRBV7-2 and TRBJ2-1; 11 bases are shared with TRBD2. CDR1 is SGHTA and CDR2 is FQGNSA in the germline V gene. The J segment lost 7 bases and the V segment lost 4 bases, leaving 9 bases of the junction unmatched. The CDR3 contains 16 residues. CDR3 amino acids: CASSSLASGRRNEQFF. The CDR3 bases are TGTGCCAGCAGCTCGTTAGCTAGCGGGAGGAGGAATGAGCAGTTCTTC. The full variable domain, completed using reference TRBV7-2 and TRBJ2-1, is GAGVSQSPSNKVTEKGKDVELRCDPISGHTALYWYRQSLGQGLEFLIYFQGNSAPDKSGLPSDRFSAERTGGSVSTLTIQRTQQEDSAVYLCASSSLASGRRNEQFFGPGTRLTVL.

The rearrangement links TRBV12-3 or TRBV12-4 to TRBJ2-5; 10 nucleotides agree with TRBD2. Trimming removed 8 bases from V and 7 bases from J; junction bases left unmatched: 13. The CDR3 consists of 15 residues. DNA of the CDR3: TGTGCCAGCCGCGTAGCGGGAGGTCCGGGGGGGACCCAGTACTTC. Its protein product is CASRVAGGPGGTQYF.

The rearrangement links TRBV6-5 to TRBJ2-7; D ambiguous. This CDR3 has 13 residues. Germline V gene lookup returns CDR1 MNHEY and CDR2 SVGAGI. V dropped 6 bases and J dropped 4 bases, with 13 bases sitting between them. For the CDR3, the DNA is TGTGCCAGCAGCTTTACAGTTATGTACGAGCAGTACTTC. It encodes CASSFTVMYEQYF.

This clonotype was observed a few times. The chain joins TRBV20-1 to TRBJ2-1, with 9 bases that match TRBD2. The CDR3 runs 15 residues. The germline CDR1 and CDR2 sequences are DFQATT and SNEGSKA (reference sequence). After removal of 3 bases from V and 4 bases from J, the junction contained 7 bases not matched to a gene. The CDR3, as DNA: TGCAGTGCTAGGGACCTAGCGGGGAGGTACAATGAGCAGTTCTTC. Translated, it gives CSARDLAGRYNEQFF.

As DNA, the CDR3 is TGCAGTGCTAGGAAAACAGGGTTACGGGGTGAAAAACTGTTTTTT. Translation: CSARKTGLRGEKLFF. The genes are TRBV20-1 and TRBJ1-4, with D tentatively TRBD1 (6 bases). V lost 3 bases and J lost 7, with 18 bases in between. The germline CDR1 and CDR2 sequences are DFQATT and SNEGSKA (reference sequence). The CDR3 has 15 amino acids.

The V call is TRBV12-3 or TRBV12-4, the J call TRBJ2-1; D remains unclear. This CDR3 comprises 19 residues. Trimming removed 6 bases at V and 6 bases at J, with 30 bases between. CDR3: CASRTPKPSNTTRANEQFF. CDR3 nucleotide sequence: TGTGCCAGCAGAACACCTAAGCCCTCTAACACGACACGAGCCAATGAGCAGTTCTTC.

This clonotype appeared a few times. V and J are TRBV29-1 and TRBJ2-1; 7 positions agree with TRBD2. Trimming cost V 4 bases and J 3 bases; bases outside gene matches: 15. The CDR3 runs to 17 residues. The germline V gene has CDR1 SQVTM and CDR2 ANQGSEA. CDR3 sequence: CSVAPLITAGVYNEQFF. The CDR3, as DNA: TGCAGCGTTGCCCCCTTAATAACGGCGGGAGTCTACAATGAGCAGTTCTTC.

This chain uses TRBV4-3 with TRBJ1-6, with 8 bases aligning to TRBD1. Germline CDR1 LGHNA, CDR2 YSLEER. V gave up 1 base and J gave up 9 bases; unmatched junction bases: 5. The CDR3 is 15 amino acids. CDR3 DNA: TGCGCCAGCAGCCAAGGGGACAGGAGCGGTTCACCCCTCCACTTT. Translating gives CASSQGDRSGSPLHF.

This clonotype was recorded only once. The V and J genes are TRBV29-1 and TRBJ2-1, with D unresolved. The V gene lost 0 bases and the J gene lost 13 bases, with 13 bases spanning the gap. The CDR3 is made up of 12 amino acids. The germline V gene has CDR1 SQVTM and CDR2 ANQGSEA. In DNA form, the CDR3 reads TGCAGCGTTGAAGAGAGCGCTCCCGACCAGTTCTTC. Translation gives CSVEESAPDQFF.

The chain joins TRBV5-1 to TRBJ2-6; D is unclear. In germline, CDR1 is SGHRS, CDR2 YFSETQ. Trimming shortened V by 4 bases and J by 0 bases, and 11 bases separated the two germline ends. The CDR3 covers 16 residues. Here the CDR3 reads CASSPTARSGANVLTF. The DNA of the CDR3 is TGCGCCAGCAGCCCGACGGCCCGCTCTGGGGCCAACGTCCTGACTTTC.

V and J are TRBV5-6 and TRBJ2-7, with TRBD1 identical over 7 bases. Per germline, CDR1 SGHDT and CDR2 YYEEEE. After removal of 4 bases from V and 7 bases from J, the junction contained 11 bases not matched to a gene. The CDR3 totals 14 residues. The CDR3 loop reads CASSLEGAGWEQYF. DNA of the CDR3: TGTGCCAGCAGCCTAGAGGGGGCTGGATGGGAGCAGTACTTC.

The chain carries TRBV6-5 and TRBJ1-5; D may be TRBD1 (6 bases). This CDR3 is built from 15 residues. V lost 2 bases, J lost 0 bases, and 8 bases lay in between. Germline assignment: CDR1 MNHEY and CDR2 SVGAGI. This chain's CDR3 is CASSYGQNSNQPQHF. The CDR3 DNA reads TGTGCCAGCAGTTACGGACAGAATAGCAATCAGCCCCAGCATTTT.

This clonotype was recorded a few times. The V and J genes are TRBV20-1 and TRBJ2-1; unclear D gene. This CDR3 is 13 amino acids long. V shed 0 bases and J shed 10 bases, with 13 bases lying between them. Germline loops: CDR1 DFQATT, CDR2 SNEGSKA (reference sequence). CDR3 amino acids: CSARDRNTREQFF. CDR3 coding DNA: TGCAGTGCTAGAGATAGAAATACCAGGGAGCAGTTCTTC.

The chain recombines TRBV5-1 with TRBJ2-1, with D hard to call. The CDR3 length is 15 residues. With 0 bases removed from V and 3 bases from J, the gap between germline ends came to 10 bases. The germline V gene encodes CDR1 SGHRS and CDR2 YFSETQ. CDR3 bases: TGCGCCAGCAGCTTGGACCAGCGAAACTACAATGAGCAGTTCTTC. Amino acid sequence: CASSLDQRNYNEQFF.

This clonotype appeared a few times. The rearrangement joins TRBV6-1 to TRBJ2-5, with D possibly TRBD1 on 6 matching bases. Deletions cut 8 bases from V and 2 bases from J, with 18 bases between. Germline-derived CDR1 and CDR2 are MNHNS and SASEGT. The CDR3 has 15 residues. CDR3 loop: CASGTGQGRQETQYF. CDR3 bases: TGTGCCAGCGGGACGGGACAAGGAAGGCAAGAGACCCAGTACTTC.

The V gene is TRBV9, the J gene TRBJ2-5; 8 bases map to TRBD2. TRBJ2-7 explains the end of the DNA better; the J call may be wrong. CDR1 and CDR2 from the germline V gene are SGDLS and YYNGEE. The CDR3 extends over 15 amino acids. Written as DNA, the CDR3 is TGTGCCAGCAGCGTAGCTAGCGGGCCTCTCTACGAGCAGTACTTC. Its translation: CASSVASGPLYEQYF.

The chain recombines TRBV14 with TRBJ1-1; D ambiguous. V was pared by 1 base and J by 3 bases, with 9 bases between. Per germline, CDR1 SGHDN and CDR2 FVKESK. The CDR3 loop spans 14 amino acids. CDR3 sequence: CASSQAWRHTEAFF. As DNA, the CDR3 is TGTGCCAGCAGCCAAGCATGGCGTCACACTGAAGCTTTCTTT. The complete variable domain, with remaining parts taken from reference TRBV14 and TRBJ1-1, reads EAGVTQFPSHSVIEKGQTVTLRCDPISGHDNLYWYRRVMGKEIKFLLHFVKESKQDESGMPNNRFLAERTGGTYSTLKVQPAELEDSGVYFCASSQAWRHTEAFFGQGTRLTVV.

The CDR3 DNA is TGTGCCAGCGGCCCCGACAGGGAGAGATCTTCACCCCTCCACTTT. This encodes CASGPDRERSSPLHF. V gene TRBV6-5 combines with J gene TRBJ1-6; TRBD1 matches at 7 bases. V lost 8 bases to trimming and J lost 9 bases; unmatched junction nucleotides: 13. The V gene's germline CDR1 is MNHEY and CDR2 SVGAGI. The CDR3 contains 15 residues.

The J gene is TRBJ2-7, the V gene TRBV28; 15 nucleotides agree with TRBD2. From germline, CDR1 is MDHEN and CDR2 SYDVKM. CDR3 length: 16 amino acids. V trimming: 7 bases; J trimming: 0 bases; junction bases outside the gene matches: 4. The CDR3 loop is CASKGLAGGSSYEQYF. The CDR3 DNA follows: TGTGCCAGCAAAGGACTAGCGGGGGGGAGCTCCTACGAGCAGTACTTC.

In regard to this clonotype: One end of the junction fails to match germline, which may point to a read error. The chain recombines TRBV5-1 with TRBJ2-5, with TRBD1 matching 8 bases. The CDR3 sequence is 13 residues long. CDR1 is SGHRS, CDR2 YFSETQ, per germline. The CDR3 DNA reads as TGTGCCAGCAGCCCCGACAGGGGCGAGACCCAGTACTTC. Its translation is CASSPDRGETQYF.

V usage is TRBV7-3 and J usage is TRBJ2-1, with 8 bases fitting TRBD2. Germline values: CDR1 SGHTA, CDR2 FQGTGA. The CDR3 extends over 16 amino acids. J lost 3 bases, V lost 3 bases, and 7 bases had no gene match. The CDR3 region has the DNA TGTGCCAGCAGCTTTTCAGCGGGAGAATTCTACAATGAGCAGTTCTTC. It codes for CASSFSAGEFYNEQFF.

The V gene is TRBV24-1, the J gene TRBJ2-5, with D unclear. With the DNA end fitting TRBJ2-7 better, the J assignment may be wrong. The CDR3 contains 19 residues. Germline values: CDR1 KGHDR, CDR2 SFDVKD. CDR3 sequence reads: CATSRLAGLVRIGAYEQYF. CDR3 DNA sequence: TGTGCCACCAGTCGTCTGGCAGGCTTGGTCAGGATAGGCGCCTACGAGCAGTACTTC.

This clonotype was seen a few times. The genes are TRBV5-5 and TRBJ2-1; maybe TRBD1 (6 bases). The CDR3 totals 12 residues. From germline, CDR1 is SGHKS and CDR2 YYEKEE (reference sequence). V was cut by 9 bases and J by 4 bases, with 11 bases left in between. CDR3 sequence reads: CATNTGYNEQFF. CDR3 bases: TGTGCCACCAATACAGGGTACAATGAGCAGTTCTTC.